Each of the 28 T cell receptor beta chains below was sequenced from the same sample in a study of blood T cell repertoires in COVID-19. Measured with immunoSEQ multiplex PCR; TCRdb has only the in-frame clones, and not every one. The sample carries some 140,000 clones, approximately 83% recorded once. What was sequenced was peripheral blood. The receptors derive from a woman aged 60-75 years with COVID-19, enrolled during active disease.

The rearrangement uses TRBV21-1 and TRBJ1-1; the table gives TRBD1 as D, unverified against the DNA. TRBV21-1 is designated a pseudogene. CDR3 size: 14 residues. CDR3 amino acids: CASSKEDRGTEAFF. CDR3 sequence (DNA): TGTGCCAGCAGCAAAGAAGACAGGGGCACTGAAGCTTTCTTT.

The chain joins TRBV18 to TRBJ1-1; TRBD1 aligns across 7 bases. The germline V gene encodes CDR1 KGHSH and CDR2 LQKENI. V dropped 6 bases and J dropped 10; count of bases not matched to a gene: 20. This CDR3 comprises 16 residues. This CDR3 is CASSPMPLRQGGGAFF. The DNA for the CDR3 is TGTGCCAGCTCTCCCATGCCTCTTCGACAGGGAGGCGGAGCTTTCTTT.

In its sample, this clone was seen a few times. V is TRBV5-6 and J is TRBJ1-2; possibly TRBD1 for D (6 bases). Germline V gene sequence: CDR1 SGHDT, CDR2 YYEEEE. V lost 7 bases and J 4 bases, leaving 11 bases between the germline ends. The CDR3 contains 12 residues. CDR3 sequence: CASGRDTYGYTF. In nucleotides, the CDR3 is TGTGCCAGCGGGAGGGACACCTATGGCTACACCTTC.

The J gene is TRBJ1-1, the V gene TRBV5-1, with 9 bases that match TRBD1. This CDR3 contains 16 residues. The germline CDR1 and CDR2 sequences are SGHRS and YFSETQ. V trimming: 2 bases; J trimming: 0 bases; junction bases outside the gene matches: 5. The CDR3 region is CASSLQGAIMNTEAFF. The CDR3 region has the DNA TGCGCCAGCAGCTTACAGGGGGCAATAATGAACACTGAAGCTTTCTTT.

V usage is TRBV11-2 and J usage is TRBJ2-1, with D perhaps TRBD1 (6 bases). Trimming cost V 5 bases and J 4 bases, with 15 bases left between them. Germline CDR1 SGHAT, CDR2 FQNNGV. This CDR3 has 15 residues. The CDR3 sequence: CASSPQGRTYNEQFF. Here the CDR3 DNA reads TGTGCCAGCAGCCCTCAGGGGCGGACTTACAATGAGCAGTTCTTC.

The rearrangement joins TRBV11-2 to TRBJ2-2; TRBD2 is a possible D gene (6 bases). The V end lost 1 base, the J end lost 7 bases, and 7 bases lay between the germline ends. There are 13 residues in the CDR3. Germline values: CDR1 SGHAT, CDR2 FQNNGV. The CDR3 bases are TGTGCCAGCAGCTTAGTGGGGGGCGGGGAGCTGTTTTTT. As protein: CASSLVGGGELFF.

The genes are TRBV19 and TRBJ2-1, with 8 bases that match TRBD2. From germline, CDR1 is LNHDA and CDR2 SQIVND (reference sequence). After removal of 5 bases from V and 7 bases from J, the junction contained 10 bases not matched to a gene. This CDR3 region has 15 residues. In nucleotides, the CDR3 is TGTGCCAGTAGTTTCCCGGGAGGGGGACGTAATGAGCAGTTCTTC. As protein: CASSFPGGGRNEQFF. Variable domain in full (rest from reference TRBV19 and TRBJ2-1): DGGITQSPKYLFRKEGQNVTLSCEQNLNHDAMYWYRQDPGQGLRLIYYSQIVNDFQKGDIAEGYSVSREKKESFPLTVTSAQKNPTAFYLCASSFPGGGRNEQFFGPGTRLTVL.

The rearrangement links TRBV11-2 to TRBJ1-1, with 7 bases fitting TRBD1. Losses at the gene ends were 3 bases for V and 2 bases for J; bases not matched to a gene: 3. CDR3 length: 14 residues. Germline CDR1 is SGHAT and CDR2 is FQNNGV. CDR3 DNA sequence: TGTGCCAGCAGCTTCCGGGACAGTAACACTGAAGCTTTCTTT. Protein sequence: CASSFRDSNTEAFF. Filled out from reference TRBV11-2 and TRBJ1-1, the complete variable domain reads EAGVAQSPRYKIIEKRQSVAFWCNPISGHATLYWYQQILGQGPKLLIQFQNNGVVDDSQLPKDRFSAERLKGVDSTLKIQPAKLEDSAVYLCASSFRDSNTEAFFGQGTRLTVV.

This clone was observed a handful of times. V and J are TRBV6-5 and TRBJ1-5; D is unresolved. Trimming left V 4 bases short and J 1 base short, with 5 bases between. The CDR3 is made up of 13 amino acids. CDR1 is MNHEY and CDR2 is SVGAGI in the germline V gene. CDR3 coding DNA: TGTGCCAGCAGTTCGCAGAGCAATCAGCCCCAGCATTTT. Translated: CASSSQSNQPQHF.

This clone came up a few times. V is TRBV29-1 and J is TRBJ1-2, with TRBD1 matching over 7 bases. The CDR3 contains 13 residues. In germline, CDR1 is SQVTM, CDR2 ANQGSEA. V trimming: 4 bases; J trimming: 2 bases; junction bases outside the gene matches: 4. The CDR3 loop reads CSVGDSYNYGYTF. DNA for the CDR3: TGCAGCGTTGGGGACAGTTACAACTATGGCTACACCTTC.

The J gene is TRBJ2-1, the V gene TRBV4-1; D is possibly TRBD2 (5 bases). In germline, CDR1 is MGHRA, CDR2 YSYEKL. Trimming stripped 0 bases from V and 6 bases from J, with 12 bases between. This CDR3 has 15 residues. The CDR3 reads CASSQDPPSINEQFF. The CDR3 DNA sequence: TGCGCCAGCAGCCAAGATCCCCCTAGCATCAATGAGCAGTTCTTC.

DNA of the CDR3: TGTGCCAGCAGCCGGGGAGGCACAGATACGCAGTATTTT. Its translation: CASSRGGTDTQYF. V is TRBV7-3 and J is TRBJ2-3; tentative D call: TRBD2 (5 bases). V was pared by 5 bases and J by 1 base, with 7 bases between. Germline assignment: CDR1 SGHTA and CDR2 FQGTGA. CDR3 length equals 13 residues.

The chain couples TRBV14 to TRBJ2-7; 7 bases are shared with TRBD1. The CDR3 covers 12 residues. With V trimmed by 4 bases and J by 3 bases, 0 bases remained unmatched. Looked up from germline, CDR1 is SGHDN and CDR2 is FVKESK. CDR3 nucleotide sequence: TGTGCCAGCAGCCGACAGGGCTACGAGCAGTACTTC. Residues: CASSRQGYEQYF.

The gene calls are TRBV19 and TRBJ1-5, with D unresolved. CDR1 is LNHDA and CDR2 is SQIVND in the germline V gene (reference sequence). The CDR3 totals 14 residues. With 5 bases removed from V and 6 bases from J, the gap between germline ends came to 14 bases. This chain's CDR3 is CASSFPGGVQPQHF. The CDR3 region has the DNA TGTGCCAGTAGTTTTCCGGGCGGGGTTCAGCCCCAGCATTTT.

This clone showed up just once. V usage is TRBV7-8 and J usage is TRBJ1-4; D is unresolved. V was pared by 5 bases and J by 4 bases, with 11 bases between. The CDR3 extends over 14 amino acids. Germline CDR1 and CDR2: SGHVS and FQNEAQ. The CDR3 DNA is TGTGCCAGCAGCGAACAGCCTATTAATGAAAAACTGTTTTTT. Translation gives CASSEQPINEKLFF.

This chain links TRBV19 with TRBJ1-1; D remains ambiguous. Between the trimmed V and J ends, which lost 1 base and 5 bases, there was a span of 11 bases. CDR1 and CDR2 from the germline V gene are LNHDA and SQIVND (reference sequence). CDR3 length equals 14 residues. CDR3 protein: CASSIGGLWTEAFF. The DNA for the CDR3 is TGTGCCAGTAGTATAGGCGGGCTTTGGACTGAAGCTTTCTTT. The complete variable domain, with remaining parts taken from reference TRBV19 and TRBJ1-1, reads DGGITQSPKYLFRKEGQNVTLSCEQNLNHDAMYWYRQDPGQGLRLIYYSQIVNDFQKGDIAEGYSVSREKKESFPLTVTSAQKNPTAFYLCASSIGGLWTEAFFGQGTRLTVV.

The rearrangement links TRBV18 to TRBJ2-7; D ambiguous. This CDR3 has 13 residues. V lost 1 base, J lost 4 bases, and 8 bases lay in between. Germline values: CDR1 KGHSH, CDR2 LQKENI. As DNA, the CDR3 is TGTGCCAGCTCACCACAACAGCCTTACGAGCAGTACTTC. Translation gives CASSPQQPYEQYF.

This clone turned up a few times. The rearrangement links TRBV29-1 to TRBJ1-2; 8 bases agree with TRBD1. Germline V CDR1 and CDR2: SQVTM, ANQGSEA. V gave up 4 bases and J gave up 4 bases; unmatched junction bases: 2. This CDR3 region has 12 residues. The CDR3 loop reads CSVGGTGYGYTF. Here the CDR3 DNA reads TGCAGCGTTGGAGGGACAGGCTATGGCTACACCTTC.

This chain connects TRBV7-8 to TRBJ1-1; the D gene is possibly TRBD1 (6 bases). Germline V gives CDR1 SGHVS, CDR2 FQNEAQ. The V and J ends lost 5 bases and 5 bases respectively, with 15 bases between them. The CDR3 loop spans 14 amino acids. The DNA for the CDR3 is TGTGCCAGCAGCAAAGCAGGGGTACGAACTGAAGCTTTCTTT. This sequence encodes CASSKAGVRTEAFF.

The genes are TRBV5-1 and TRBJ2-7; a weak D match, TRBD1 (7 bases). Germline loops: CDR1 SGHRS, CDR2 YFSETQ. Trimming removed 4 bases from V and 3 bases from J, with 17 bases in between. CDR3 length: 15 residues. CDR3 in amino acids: CASSAGQAGIYEQYF. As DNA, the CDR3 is TGCGCCAGCAGCGCAGGACAGGCGGGGATCTACGAGCAGTACTTC.

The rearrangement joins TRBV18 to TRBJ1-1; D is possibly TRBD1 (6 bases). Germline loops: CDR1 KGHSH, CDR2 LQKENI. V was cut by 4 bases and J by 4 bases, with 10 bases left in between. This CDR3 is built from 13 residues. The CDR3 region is CASSLDSITEAFF. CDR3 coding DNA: TGTGCCAGCTCACTGGACAGTATCACTGAAGCTTTCTTT.

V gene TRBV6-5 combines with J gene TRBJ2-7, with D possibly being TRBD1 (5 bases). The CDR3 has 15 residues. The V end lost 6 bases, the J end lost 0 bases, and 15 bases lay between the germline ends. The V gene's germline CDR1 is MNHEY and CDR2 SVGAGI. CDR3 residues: CASSPTYRSSYEQYV. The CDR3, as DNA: TGTGCCAGCAGCCCCACCTACAGGAGCTCCTACGAGCAGTACGTC.

CDR3 region: CASYSGGADTEAFF. CDR3 nucleotide sequence: TGTGCCAGCTATTCAGGAGGGGCCGACACTGAAGCTTTCTTT. V is TRBV7-9 and J is TRBJ1-1, with a weak D call TRBD1 (5 bases). This CDR3 spans 14 amino acids. Germline assignment: CDR1 SEHNR and CDR2 FQNEAQ (reference sequence). Trimming shortened V by 8 bases and J by 3 bases, and 16 bases separated the two germline ends.

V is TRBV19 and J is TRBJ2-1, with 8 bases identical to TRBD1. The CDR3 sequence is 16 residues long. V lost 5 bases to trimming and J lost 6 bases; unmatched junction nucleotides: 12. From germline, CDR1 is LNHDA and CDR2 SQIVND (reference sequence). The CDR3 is CASSPQGAKIGNEQFF. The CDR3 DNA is TGTGCCAGTAGTCCCCAGGGGGCTAAAATTGGCAATGAGCAGTTCTTC.

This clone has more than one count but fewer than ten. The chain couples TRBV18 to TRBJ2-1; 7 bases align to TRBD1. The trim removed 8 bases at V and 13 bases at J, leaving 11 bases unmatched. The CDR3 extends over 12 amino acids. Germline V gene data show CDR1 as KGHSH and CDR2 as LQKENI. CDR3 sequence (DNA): TGTGCCAGCACCTTCGACAGGGCTAGACAGTTCTTC. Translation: CASTFDRARQFF.

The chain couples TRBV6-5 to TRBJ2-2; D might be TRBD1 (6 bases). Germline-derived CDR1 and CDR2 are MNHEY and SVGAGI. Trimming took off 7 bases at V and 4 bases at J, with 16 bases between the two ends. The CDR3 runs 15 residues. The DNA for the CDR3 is TGTGCCAGCACCGGGACAAGAGAGTCCACCGGGGAGCTGTTTTTT. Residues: CASTGTRESTGELFF.

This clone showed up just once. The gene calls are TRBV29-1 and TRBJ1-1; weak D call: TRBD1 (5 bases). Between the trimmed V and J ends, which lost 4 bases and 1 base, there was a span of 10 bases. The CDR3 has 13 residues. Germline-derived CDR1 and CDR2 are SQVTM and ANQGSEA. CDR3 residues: CSVVDSSNTEAFF. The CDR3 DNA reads TGCAGCGTTGTTGACAGTTCGAACACTGAAGCTTTCTTT.

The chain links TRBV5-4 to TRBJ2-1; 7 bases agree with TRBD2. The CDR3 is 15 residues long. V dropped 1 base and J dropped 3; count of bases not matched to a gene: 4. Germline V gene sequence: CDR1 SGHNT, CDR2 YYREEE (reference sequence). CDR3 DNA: TGTGCCAGCAGCTTGCCTAGCGGAGGCTACAATGAGCAGTTCTTC. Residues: CASSLPSGGYNEQFF.